This TCR beta chain was found in a study of PD-L1 blockade in urothelial cancer. J lost 1 base, V lost 4 bases, and 6 bases had no gene match. The CDR3 spans 16 residues. Germline CDR1 and CDR2: MDHEN and SYDVKM. Whole-study results and caveats: More expansion of tumor-associated blood clones, seen at 3 weeks, marked durable-benefit patients.

As for this clone: The antigen is undetermined.

Profiling relied on immunoSEQ multiplex PCR, and the TCRdb table lists in-frame clones only, not all of them. The sample carries 45,000 to 60,000 clones, 65% to 90% recorded once. Time point defined: pretreatment peripheral blood. The chain uses TRBV28 and TRBJ2-5; 10 nucleotides agree with TRBD2. The clonotype was recovered from a man in his sixties or seventies with urothelial cancer. Material: PBMCs, obtained around atezolizumab (anti-PD-L1) treatment. The CDR3 sequence: CASSSLLAGGQETQYF. The CDR3, as DNA: TGTGCCAGCAGTTCCCTCTTAGCGGGGGGCCAAGAGACCCAGTACTTC.